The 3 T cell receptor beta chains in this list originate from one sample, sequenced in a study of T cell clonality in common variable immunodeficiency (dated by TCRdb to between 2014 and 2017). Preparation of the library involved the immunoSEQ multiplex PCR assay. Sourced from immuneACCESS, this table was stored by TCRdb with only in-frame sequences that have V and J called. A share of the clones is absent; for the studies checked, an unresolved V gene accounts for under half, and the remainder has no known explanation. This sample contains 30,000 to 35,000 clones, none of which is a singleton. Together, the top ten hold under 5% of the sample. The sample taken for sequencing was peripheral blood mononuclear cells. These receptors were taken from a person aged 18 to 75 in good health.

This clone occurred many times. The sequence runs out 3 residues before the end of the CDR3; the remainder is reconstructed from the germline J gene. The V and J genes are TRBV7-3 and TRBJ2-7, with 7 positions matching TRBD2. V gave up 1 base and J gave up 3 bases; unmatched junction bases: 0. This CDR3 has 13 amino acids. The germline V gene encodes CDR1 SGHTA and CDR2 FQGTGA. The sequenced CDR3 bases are TGTGCCAGCAGCTTAAGCGGGAGCTACGAG. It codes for CASSLSGSYE. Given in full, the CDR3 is CASSLSGSYEQYF.

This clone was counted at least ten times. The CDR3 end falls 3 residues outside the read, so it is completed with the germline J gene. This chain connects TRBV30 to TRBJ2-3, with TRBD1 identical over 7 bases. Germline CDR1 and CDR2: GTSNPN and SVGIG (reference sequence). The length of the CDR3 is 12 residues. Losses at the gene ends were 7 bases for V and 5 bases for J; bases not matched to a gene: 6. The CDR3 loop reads CASDRVGDTQYF. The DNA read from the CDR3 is TGTGCCTCAGACAGGGTAGGAGATACG. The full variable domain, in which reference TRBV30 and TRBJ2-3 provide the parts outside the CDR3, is SQTIHQWPATLVQPVGSPLSLECTVEGTSNPNLYWYRQAAGRGLQLLFYSVGIGQISSEVPQNLSASRPQDRQFILSSKKLLLSDSGFYLCASDRVGDTQYFGPGTRLTVL.

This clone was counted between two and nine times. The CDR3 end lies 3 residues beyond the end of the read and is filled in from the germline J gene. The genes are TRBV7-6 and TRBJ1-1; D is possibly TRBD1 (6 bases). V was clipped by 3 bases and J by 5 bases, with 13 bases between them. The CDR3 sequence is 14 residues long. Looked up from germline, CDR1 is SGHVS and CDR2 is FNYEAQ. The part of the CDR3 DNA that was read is TGTGCCAGCAGCTTCGGGGGGCGGGGGACTGAA. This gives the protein CASSFGGRGTE. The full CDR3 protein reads CASSFGGRGTEAFF.